Below, 29 T cell receptor beta chains from the same sample are listed, as sequenced in a study of beta chain features in type 1 diabetes. All of the isolated RNA was reverse transcribed, so expressed TCRB transcripts were sequenced. The table came from immunoSEQ multiplex PCR; TCRdb's copy has only in-frame clones and leaves some out. The table lists about 620,000 clones, roughly a sixth of them singletons. The sequenced sample consisted of naive CD4+ T cells from blood. The source of these receptors is a man between 18 and 29 years old in good health.

This rearrangement joins TRBV18 to TRBJ1-2, with D hard to call. CDR1 is KGHSH, CDR2 LQKENI, per germline. The germline V and J ends were trimmed by 2 bases and 1 base, with 11 bases remaining between them. This CDR3 contains 15 residues. The CDR3 sequence is CASSPFGELNYGYTF. In DNA form, the CDR3 reads TGTGCCAGCTCACCATTCGGGGAGCTTAACTATGGCTACACCTTC.

The V call is TRBV6-5, the J call TRBJ1-1; tentatively, D is TRBD1 (5 bases). This CDR3 spans 14 amino acids. CDR1 and CDR2 (germline): MNHEY, SVGAGI. Trimming cost V 4 bases and J 11 bases, with 20 bases left between them. CDR3 loop: CASSSPGVKKCAFF. The CDR3 coding sequence is TGTGCCAGCAGTTCCCCGGGGGTGAAGAAGTGTGCTTTCTTT.

The V gene is TRBV7-3, the J gene TRBJ1-1; possibly TRBD1 for D (6 bases). Germline CDR1 is SGHTA and CDR2 is FQGTGA. This CDR3 spans 14 amino acids. V was clipped by 2 bases and J by 6 bases, with 13 bases between them. The CDR3 DNA reads as TGTGCCAGCAGCTTAGGTGGGACACGGGCTGAAGCTTTCTTT. This encodes CASSLGGTRAEAFF.

This clone was found a few times. The CDR3: CASSAHRDLVNVLTF. For the CDR3, the DNA is TGTGCCAGCAGCGCCCACAGGGACTTGGTCAACGTCCTGACTTTC. V usage is TRBV7-9 and J usage is TRBJ2-6, with D perhaps matching TRBD1 or TRBD2 (6 bases each). This CDR3 is built from 15 residues. Per the germline V gene, CDR1 is SEHNR and CDR2 is FQNEAQ (reference sequence). Trimming removed 5 bases at V and 9 bases at J, with 17 bases between.

The genes are TRBV2 and TRBJ1-5; D may be TRBD1 (5 bases). V lost 3 bases and J 6 bases, leaving 12 bases between the germline ends. The CDR3 sequence is 14 residues long. CDR1 is SNHLY, CDR2 FYNNEI, per germline. The CDR3 loop is CASSERRVGQPQHF. The CDR3 region has the DNA TGTGCCAGCAGTGAGCGCAGGGTGGGTCAGCCCCAGCATTTT.

The chain couples TRBV21-1 to TRBJ1-4. TRBV21-1 is assigned pseudogene status. The CDR3 length is 13 residues. CDR3 nucleotides: TGTGCCAGCGGCGGGGGGACTAATGAAAAACTGTTTTTT. This codes for CASGGGTNEKLFF.

This clone turned up a few times. The gene calls are TRBV5-1 and TRBJ2-7; tentative D call: TRBD1 (7 bases). Germline V gene lookup returns CDR1 SGHRS and CDR2 YFSETQ. Trimming removed 5 bases from V and 7 bases from J, with 16 bases in between. The CDR3 is 13 residues long. CDR3 protein: CASRADRAGEQYF. For the CDR3, the DNA is TGCGCCAGCAGGGCCGACAGGGCGGGAGAGCAGTACTTC.

In this sample, this clone turned up a few times. The rearrangement joins TRBV25-1 to TRBJ1-6; D not certain. The germline V and J ends were trimmed by 0 bases and 6 bases, with 9 bases remaining between them. The germline V gene encodes CDR1 MGHDK and CDR2 SYGVNS. The CDR3 loop spans 15 amino acids. In DNA form, the CDR3 reads TGTGCCAGCAGTGAATACGAGGGTTTTAATTCACCCCTCCACTTT. Translation gives CASSEYEGFNSPLHF. The whole variable domain, filled in from reference TRBV25-1 and TRBJ1-6, reads EADIYQTPRYLVIGTGKKITLECSQTMGHDKMYWYQQDPGMELHLIHYSYGVNSTEKGDLSSESTVSRIRTEHFPLTLESARPSHTSQYLCASSEYEGFNSPLHFGNGTRLTVT.

This clone was observed a few times. This chain joins TRBV19 and TRBJ2-3, with unresolved D. V was shortened by 3 bases and J by 0 bases, with 13 bases between the two germline ends. The germline gives CDR1 LNHDA, CDR2 SQIVND (reference sequence). CDR3 length: 16 amino acids. CDR3 residues: CASSMVGLSSTDTQYF. Here the CDR3 DNA reads TGTGCCAGTAGTATGGTCGGCCTTTCTAGCACAGATACGCAGTATTTT.

This clone occurred a few times. V is TRBV18 and J is TRBJ2-6; D not certain. The germline V gene has CDR1 KGHSH and CDR2 LQKENI. The CDR3 is made up of 16 amino acids. Deletions cut 2 bases from V and 3 bases from J, with 11 bases between. The CDR3 DNA reads as TGTGCCAGCTCACCAGCGACGGTCGGTGGGGCCAACGTCCTGACTTTC. Its translation: CASSPATVGGANVLTF.

This clone appeared a few times. The V and J genes are TRBV18 and TRBJ1-3, with 10 positions matching TRBD1. This CDR3 contains 17 residues. Germline trimming cut 3 bases from V and 2 bases from J; bases unmatched to any gene: 7. Per germline, CDR1 KGHSH and CDR2 LQKENI. CDR3 nucleotides: TGTGCCAGCTCACCTCTGACAGGGGGCATCGCTGGAAACACCATATATTTT. Translated: CASSPLTGGIAGNTIYF.

The chain employs TRBV20-1 and TRBJ2-1; D ambiguous. The CDR3 has 11 residues. Germline V gene lookup returns CDR1 DFQATT and CDR2 SNEGSKA (reference sequence). Trimming shortened V by 5 bases and J by 9 bases, and 11 bases separated the two germline ends. The CDR3, as DNA: TGCAGTGCTTCCGGAGTAATTGAGCAGTTCTTC. Residues: CSASGVIEQFF.

The sample holds a few counts of this clone. The V gene is TRBV21-1, the J gene TRBJ2-5; the table calls TRBD1, which could not be checked here. TRBV21-1 is a pseudogene locus. There are 15 residues in the CDR3. The CDR3 DNA reads TGTGCCAGCGTCCTGAGGGGACAGGGACAAGAGACCCAGTACTTC. This gives the protein CASVLRGQGQETQYF.

The rearrangement uses TRBV4-2 and TRBJ2-6, with D unresolved. CDR3 length: 17 amino acids. Deletions cut 0 bases from V and 0 bases from J, with 9 bases between. Germline CDR1 reads LGHNA; CDR2 reads YNFKEQ. CDR3 loop: CASSQDQTPSGANVLTF. Written as DNA, the CDR3 is TGTGCCAGCAGCCAAGATCAGACACCCTCTGGGGCCAACGTCCTGACTTTC.

V is TRBV5-4 and J is TRBJ2-1; D uncertain. Per the germline V gene, CDR1 is SGHNT and CDR2 is YYREEE (reference sequence). The CDR3 is 12 residues long. V lost 5 bases and J 12 bases, leaving 15 bases between the germline ends. The CDR3 DNA reads as TGTGCCAGCAGTTGGCTTGGAGTTATGCAGTTCTTC. Protein product: CASSWLGVMQFF.

V usage is TRBV7-8 and J usage is TRBJ1-1; D is perhaps TRBD1 (5 bases). The V gene lost 5 bases and the J gene lost 0 bases, with 16 bases spanning the gap. Looked up from germline, CDR1 is SGHVS and CDR2 is FQNEAQ. The CDR3 runs 16 residues. The CDR3, as DNA: TGTGCCAGCAGCCCATGGGACCAGAGCGTGAACACTGAAGCTTTCTTT. It translates to CASSPWDQSVNTEAFF.

This chain uses TRBV9 with TRBJ2-2, with D tentatively TRBD1 (5 bases). This CDR3 is 13 amino acids long. V lost 2 bases, J lost 8 bases, and 10 bases lay in between. CDR1 is SGDLS and CDR2 is YYNGEE in the germline V gene. As DNA, the CDR3 is TGTGCCAGCAGCGTTCAGGGTGCAGGGGAGCTGTTTTTT. Translating gives CASSVQGAGELFF.

The V gene is TRBV7-2, the J gene TRBJ2-4, with D hard to call. The end of the DNA aligns better with TRBJ2-5, so the J call may be wrong. Germline CDR1 and CDR2: SGHTA and FQGNSA. The CDR3 is made up of 11 amino acids. CDR3 in DNA: TGTGCCAGCAGCTTAACTGCGACCCAGTACTTC. Amino acid sequence: CASSLTATQYF.

The V gene is TRBV15, the J gene TRBJ2-4, with TRBD2 matching 14 bases. CDR1 LNHNV and CDR2 YYDKDF come from the germline V gene (reference sequence). The V gene end was trimmed by 3 bases and the J gene end by 5 bases; junction bases not matched to a gene: 9. This CDR3 is 18 amino acids long. The CDR3 spells CATSRTFLTSGGENIQYF. The CDR3 coding sequence is TGTGCCACCAGCAGGACCTTCCTGACTAGCGGGGGGGAAAACATTCAGTACTTC.

J is TRBJ1-5 and V is TRBV5-1; 11 nucleotides line up with TRBD1. The germline gives CDR1 SGHRS, CDR2 YFSETQ. This CDR3 spans 14 amino acids. V dropped 3 bases and J dropped 7; count of bases not matched to a gene: 3. CDR3 in amino acids: CASSWGQGDQPQHF. The CDR3 DNA reads as TGCGCCAGCAGCTGGGGACAGGGGGACCAGCCCCAGCATTTT.

The chain carries TRBV7-3 and TRBJ2-3; the D gene is possibly TRBD2 (5 bases). The CDR3 loop spans 14 amino acids. The V end was cut by 8 bases, the J end by 0 bases, with 12 bases between. Germline lookup yields CDR1 SGHTA and CDR2 FQGTGA. The CDR3 DNA reads TGTGCCAGCGCTAGCCGAGCTAGCACAGATACGCAGTATTTT. It is translated as CASASRASTDTQYF.

Only one count was recorded for this clone. The chain joins TRBV4-3 to TRBJ1-2; D is unresolved. Trimming pared 0 bases from V and 2 bases from J, leaving 7 bases between. CDR1 and CDR2 from the germline V gene are LGHNA and YSLEER. CDR3 length: 14 residues. The DNA for the CDR3 is TGCGCCAGCAGCCAAGAAGCCACGAACTATGGCTACACCTTC. Residues: CASSQEATNYGYTF.

The chain links TRBV6-6 to TRBJ2-7; D gene ambiguous. V was clipped by 7 bases and J by 0 bases, with 16 bases between them. The CDR3 consists of 15 residues. Germline V gene sequence: CDR1 MNHNY, CDR2 SVGAGI (reference sequence). In DNA, the CDR3 is TGTGCCAGCATCTCATTGGACGGAGTCTCCTACGAGCAGTACTTC. This encodes CASISLDGVSYEQYF.

The chain employs TRBV5-1 and TRBJ2-7; D not certain. Trimming stripped 1 base from V and 0 bases from J, with 11 bases between. CDR3 length: 15 residues. Germline CDR1 SGHRS, CDR2 YFSETQ. CDR3 loop: CASSLLGLSSYEQYF. CDR3 sequence (DNA): TGCGCCAGCAGCTTGCTGGGCCTGAGCTCCTACGAGCAGTACTTC. Supplemented by reference TRBV5-1 and TRBJ2-7, the full variable domain reads KAGVTQTPRYLIKTRGQQVTLSCSPISGHRSVSWYQQTPGQGLQFLFEYFSETQRNKGNFPGRFSGRQFSNSRSEMNVSTLELGDSALYLCASSLLGLSSYEQYFGPGTRLTVT.

There are a few counts of this clone. The CDR3 DNA follows: TGTGCCAGCAGTTACACTAGCGGGCGGGGTCAAGAGACCCAGTACTTC. This translates into CASSYTSGRGQETQYF. The chain carries TRBV6-5 and TRBJ2-5; 9 bases line up with TRBD2. CDR1 and CDR2 (germline): MNHEY, SVGAGI. This CDR3 region has 16 residues. V was pared by 2 bases and J by 2 bases, with 6 bases of the junction left unmatched.

The chain employs TRBV18 and TRBJ2-1; D gene uncertain. The CDR3 has 16 residues. The ends were cut back, 0 bases at V and 0 bases at J, with 9 bases in the middle. Germline V gene data show CDR1 as KGHSH and CDR2 as LQKENI. This CDR3 is CASSPPWVSSYNEQFF. The CDR3 DNA follows: TGTGCCAGCTCACCACCCTGGGTGAGCTCCTACAATGAGCAGTTCTTC.

The CDR3 nucleotides are TGTGCCAGCAGTCCCATGTTGACGCTAGGACACGGGTCAGATACGCAGTATTTT. Amino acid sequence: CASSPMLTLGHGSDTQYF. The chain recombines TRBV28 with TRBJ2-3, with a weak D call TRBD1 (5 bases). The CDR3 is 18 amino acids. Germline CDR1 is MDHEN and CDR2 is SYDVKM. Trimming cost V 5 bases and J 4 bases, with 25 bases left between them.

The genes are TRBV4-1 and TRBJ1-1, with D unclear. Germline CDR1 and CDR2: MGHRA and YSYEKL. V was cut by 3 bases and J by 0 bases, with 11 bases left in between. The CDR3 runs 15 residues. CDR3 DNA sequence: TGCGCCAGCAGCCAGCCACAGAGAATGAACACTGAAGCTTTCTTT. Translation: CASSQPQRMNTEAFF.

V and J are TRBV18 and TRBJ2-7, with TRBD2 identical over 12 bases. Germline CDR1 reads KGHSH; CDR2 reads LQKENI. The CDR3 spans 17 residues. V dropped 1 base and J dropped 7; count of bases not matched to a gene: 11. This CDR3 is CASSPRETSGRGWEQYF. CDR3 nucleotides: TGTGCCAGCTCACCACGAGAGACTAGCGGGAGAGGATGGGAGCAGTACTTC.